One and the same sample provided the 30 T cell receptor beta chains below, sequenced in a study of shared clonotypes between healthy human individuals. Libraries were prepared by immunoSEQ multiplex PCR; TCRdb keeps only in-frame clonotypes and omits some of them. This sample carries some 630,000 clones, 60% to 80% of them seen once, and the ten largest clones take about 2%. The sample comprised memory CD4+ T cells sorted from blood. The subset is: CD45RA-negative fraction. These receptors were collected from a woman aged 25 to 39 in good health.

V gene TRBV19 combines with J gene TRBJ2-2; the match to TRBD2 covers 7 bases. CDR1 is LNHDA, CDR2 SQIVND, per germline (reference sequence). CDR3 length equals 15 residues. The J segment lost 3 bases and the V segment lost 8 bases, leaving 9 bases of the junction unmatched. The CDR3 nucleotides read TGTGCCAGTCGAAGAACGCGGGAGTACACCGGGGAGCTGTTTTTT. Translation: CASRRTREYTGELFF.

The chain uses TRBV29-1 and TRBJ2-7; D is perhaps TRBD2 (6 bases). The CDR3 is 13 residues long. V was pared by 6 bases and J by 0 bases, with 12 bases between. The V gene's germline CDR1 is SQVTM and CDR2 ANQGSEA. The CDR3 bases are TGCAGCGTACCGGGACTTACCTCCTACGAGCAGTACTTC. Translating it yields CSVPGLTSYEQYF.

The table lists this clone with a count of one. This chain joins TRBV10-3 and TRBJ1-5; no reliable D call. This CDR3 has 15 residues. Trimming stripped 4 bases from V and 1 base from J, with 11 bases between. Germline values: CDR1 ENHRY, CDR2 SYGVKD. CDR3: CAISVRVMSNQPQHF. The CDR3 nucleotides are TGTGCCATCAGTGTAAGGGTGATGAGCAATCAGCCCCAGCATTTT.

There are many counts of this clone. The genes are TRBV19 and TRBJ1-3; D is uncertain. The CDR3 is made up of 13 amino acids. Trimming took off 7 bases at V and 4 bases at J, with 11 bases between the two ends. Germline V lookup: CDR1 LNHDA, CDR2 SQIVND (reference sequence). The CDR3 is CASKMTPGNTIYF. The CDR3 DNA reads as TGTGCCAGTAAGATGACACCAGGAAACACCATATATTTT.

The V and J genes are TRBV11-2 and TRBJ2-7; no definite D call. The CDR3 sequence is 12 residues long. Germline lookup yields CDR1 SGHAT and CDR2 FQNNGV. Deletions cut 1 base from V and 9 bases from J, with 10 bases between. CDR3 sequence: CASSLGGGRQYF. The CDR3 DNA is TGTGCCAGCAGCTTAGGAGGCGGACGGCAGTACTTC.

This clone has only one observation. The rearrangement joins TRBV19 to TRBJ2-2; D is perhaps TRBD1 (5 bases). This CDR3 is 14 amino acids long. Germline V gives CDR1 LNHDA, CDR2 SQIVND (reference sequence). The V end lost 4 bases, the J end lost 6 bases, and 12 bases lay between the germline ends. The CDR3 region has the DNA TGTGCCAGTAGTAAACAGGTTTTAGCCGGGGAGCTGTTTTTT. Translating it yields CASSKQVLAGELFF.

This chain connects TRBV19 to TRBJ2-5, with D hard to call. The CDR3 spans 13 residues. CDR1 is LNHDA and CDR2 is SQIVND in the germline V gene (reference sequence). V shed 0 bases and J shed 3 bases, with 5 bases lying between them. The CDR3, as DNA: TGTGCCAGTAGTATAGATTCAGAAGAGACCCAGTACTTC. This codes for CASSIDSEETQYF.

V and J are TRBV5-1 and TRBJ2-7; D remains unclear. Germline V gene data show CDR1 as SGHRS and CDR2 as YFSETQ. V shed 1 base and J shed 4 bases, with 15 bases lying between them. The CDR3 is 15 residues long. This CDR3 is CASSLRPAEKYEQYF. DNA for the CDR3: TGCGCCAGCAGCTTGCGGCCCGCCGAAAAATACGAGCAGTACTTC.

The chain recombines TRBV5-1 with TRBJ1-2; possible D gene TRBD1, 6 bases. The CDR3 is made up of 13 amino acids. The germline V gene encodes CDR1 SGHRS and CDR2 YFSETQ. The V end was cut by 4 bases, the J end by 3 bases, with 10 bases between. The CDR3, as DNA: TGCGCCAGCAGCCGAGACAGGTACTATGGCTACACCTTC. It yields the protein CASSRDRYYGYTF.

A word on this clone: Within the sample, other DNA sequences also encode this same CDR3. Here the CDR3 reads CASSSRTRPYEQYF. CDR3 nucleotides: TGTGCCAGCAGCTCGCGGACTAGACCCTACGAGCAGTACTTC. The chain combines TRBV7-8 with TRBJ2-7; TRBD2 matches 7 bases. CDR1 is SGHVS and CDR2 is FQNEAQ in the germline V gene. The CDR3 covers 14 residues. J lost 2 bases, V lost 4 bases, and 5 bases had no gene match.

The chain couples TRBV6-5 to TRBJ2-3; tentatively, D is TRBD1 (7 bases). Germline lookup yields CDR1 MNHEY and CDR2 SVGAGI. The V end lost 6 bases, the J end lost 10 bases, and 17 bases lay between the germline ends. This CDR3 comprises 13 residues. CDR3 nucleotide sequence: TGTGCCAGCAGACAACGACAGGGAGGATCGCAGTATTTT. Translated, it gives CASRQRQGGSQYF.

The CDR3 protein is CSAALSGEQYF. The CDR3 region has the DNA TGCAGTGCAGCCCTGTCGGGCGAGCAGTACTTC. This chain links TRBV20-1 with TRBJ2-7; D is undetermined. The V end lost 6 bases, the J end lost 6 bases, and 12 bases lay between the germline ends. The CDR3 runs 11 residues. Germline CDR1 reads DFQATT; CDR2 reads SNEGSKA (reference sequence).

Here the CDR3 DNA reads TGCAGCGTTGTAGCGGAGCCTGGGGCCAACGTCCTGACTTTC. Translated: CSVVAEPGANVLTF. This chain links TRBV29-1 with TRBJ2-6, with D maybe TRBD2 (6 bases). The CDR3 consists of 14 residues. Germline CDR1 and CDR2: SQVTM and ANQGSEA. V dropped 4 bases and J dropped 2 bases, with 9 bases sitting between them.

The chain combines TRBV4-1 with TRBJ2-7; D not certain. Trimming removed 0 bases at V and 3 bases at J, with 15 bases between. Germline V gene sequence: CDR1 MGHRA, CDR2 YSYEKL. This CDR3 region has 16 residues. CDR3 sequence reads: CASSQEKRNGDYEQYF. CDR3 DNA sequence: TGCGCCAGCAGCCAAGAGAAGCGAAATGGGGACTACGAGCAGTACTTC.

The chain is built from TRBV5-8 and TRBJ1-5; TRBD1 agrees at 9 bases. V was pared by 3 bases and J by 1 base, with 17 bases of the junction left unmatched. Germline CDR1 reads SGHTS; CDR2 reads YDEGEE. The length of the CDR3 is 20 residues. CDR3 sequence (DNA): TGTGCCAGCAGCTCATCCGGGGACAGGGTCAGGGTTTGGAGCAATCAGCCCCAGCATTTT. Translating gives CASSSSGDRVRVWSNQPQHF.

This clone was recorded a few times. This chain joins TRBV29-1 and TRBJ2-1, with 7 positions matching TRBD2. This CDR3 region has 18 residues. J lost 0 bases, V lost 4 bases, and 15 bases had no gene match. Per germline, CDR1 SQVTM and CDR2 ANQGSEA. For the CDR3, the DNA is TGCAGCGTTGGAGGACGGCTAGCGGACTCGAGCTCCTACAATGAGCAGTTCTTC. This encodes CSVGGRLADSSSYNEQFF.

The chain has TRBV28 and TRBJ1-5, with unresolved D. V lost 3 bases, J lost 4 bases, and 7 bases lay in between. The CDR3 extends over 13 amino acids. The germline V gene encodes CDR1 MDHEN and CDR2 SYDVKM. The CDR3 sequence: CASSLVENQPQHF. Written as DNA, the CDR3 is TGTGCCAGCAGTTTGGTAGAGAATCAGCCCCAGCATTTT.

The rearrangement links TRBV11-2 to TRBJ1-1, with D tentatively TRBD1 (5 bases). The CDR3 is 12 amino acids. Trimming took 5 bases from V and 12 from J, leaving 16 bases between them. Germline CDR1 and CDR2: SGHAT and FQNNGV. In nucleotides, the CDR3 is TGTGCCAGCAGCCCTAACAGGAGAGGGACTTTCTTT. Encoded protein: CASSPNRRGTFF.

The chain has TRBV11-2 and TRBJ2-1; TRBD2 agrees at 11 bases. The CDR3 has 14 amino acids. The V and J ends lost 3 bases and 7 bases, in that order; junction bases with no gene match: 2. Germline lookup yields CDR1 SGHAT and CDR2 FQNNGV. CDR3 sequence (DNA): TGTGCCAGCAGCTTTACTAGCGGGAGTAATGAGCAGTTCTTC. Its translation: CASSFTSGSNEQFF.

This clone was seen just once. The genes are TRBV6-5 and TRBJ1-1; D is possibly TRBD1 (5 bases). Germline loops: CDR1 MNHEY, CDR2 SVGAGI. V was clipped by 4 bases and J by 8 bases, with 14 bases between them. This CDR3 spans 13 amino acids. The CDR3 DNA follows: TGTGCCAGCAGTTCCCAGTGGGGGAACGAAGCTTTCTTT. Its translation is CASSSQWGNEAFF.

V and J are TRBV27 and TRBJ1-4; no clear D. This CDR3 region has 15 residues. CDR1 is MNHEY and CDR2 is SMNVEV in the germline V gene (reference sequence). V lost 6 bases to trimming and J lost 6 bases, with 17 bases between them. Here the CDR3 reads CASRRSGPLHEKLFF. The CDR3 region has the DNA TGTGCCAGCAGGCGAAGCGGGCCCCTCCATGAAAAACTGTTTTTT.

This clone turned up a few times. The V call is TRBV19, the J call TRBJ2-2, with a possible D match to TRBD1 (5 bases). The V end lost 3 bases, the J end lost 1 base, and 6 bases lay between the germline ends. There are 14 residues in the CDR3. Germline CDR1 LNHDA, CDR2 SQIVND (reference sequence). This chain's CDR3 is CASSIQGNTGELFF. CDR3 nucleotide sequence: TGTGCCAGTAGTATCCAGGGGAACACCGGGGAGCTGTTTTTT. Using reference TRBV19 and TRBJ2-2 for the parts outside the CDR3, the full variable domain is DGGITQSPKYLFRKEGQNVTLSCEQNLNHDAMYWYRQDPGQGLRLIYYSQIVNDFQKGDIAEGYSVSREKKESFPLTVTSAQKNPTAFYLCASSIQGNTGELFFGEGSRLTVL.

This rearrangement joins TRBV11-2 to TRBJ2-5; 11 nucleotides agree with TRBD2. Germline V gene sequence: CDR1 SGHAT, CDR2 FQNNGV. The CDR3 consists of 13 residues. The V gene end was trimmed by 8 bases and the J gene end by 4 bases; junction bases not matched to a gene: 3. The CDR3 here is CASVAGGGETQYF. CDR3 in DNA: TGTGCCAGCGTAGCGGGAGGGGGAGAGACCCAGTACTTC.

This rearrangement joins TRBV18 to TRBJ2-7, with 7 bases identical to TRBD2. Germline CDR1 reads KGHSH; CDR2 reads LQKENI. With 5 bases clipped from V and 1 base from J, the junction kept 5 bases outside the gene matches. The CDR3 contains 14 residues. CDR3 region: CASSAISGSYEQYF. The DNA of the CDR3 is TGTGCCAGCTCAGCAATTAGCGGGTCCTACGAGCAGTACTTC. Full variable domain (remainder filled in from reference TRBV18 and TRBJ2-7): NAGVMQNPRHLVRRRGQEARLRCSPMKGHSHVYWYRQLPEEGLKFMVYLQKENIIDESGMPKERFSAEFPKEGPSILRIQQVVRGDSAAYFCASSAISGSYEQYFGPGTRLTVT.

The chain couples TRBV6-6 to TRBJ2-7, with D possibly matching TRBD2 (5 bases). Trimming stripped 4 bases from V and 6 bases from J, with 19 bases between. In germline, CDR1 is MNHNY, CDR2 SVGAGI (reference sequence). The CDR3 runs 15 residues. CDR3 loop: CASSSPTPPGCEQYF. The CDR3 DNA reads TGTGCCAGCAGTTCCCCGACACCGCCGGGGTGCGAGCAGTACTTC.

The CDR3 nucleotides are TGTGCCAGCAGTTCCCTGGCGGGAGGGATCGCAGATACGCAGTATTTT. This translates into CASSSLAGGIADTQYF. The chain couples TRBV2 to TRBJ2-3, with TRBD2 matching 9 bases. V shed 5 bases, J shed 4 bases, and the junction held 10 bases outside the gene matches. The germline V gene encodes CDR1 SNHLY and CDR2 FYNNEI. There are 16 residues in the CDR3.

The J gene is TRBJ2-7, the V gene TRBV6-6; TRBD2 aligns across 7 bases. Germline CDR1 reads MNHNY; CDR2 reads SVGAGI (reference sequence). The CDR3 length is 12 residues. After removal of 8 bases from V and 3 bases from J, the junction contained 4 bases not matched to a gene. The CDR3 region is CASGAGSYEQYF. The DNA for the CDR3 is TGTGCCAGCGGAGCGGGGAGCTACGAGCAGTACTTC.

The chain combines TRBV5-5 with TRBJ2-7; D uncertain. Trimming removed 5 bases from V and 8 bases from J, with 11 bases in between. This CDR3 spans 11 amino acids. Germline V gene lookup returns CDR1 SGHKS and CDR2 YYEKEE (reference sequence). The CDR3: CASRDHSKQYF. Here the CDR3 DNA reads TGTGCCAGCAGGGATCACAGTAAGCAGTACTTC.

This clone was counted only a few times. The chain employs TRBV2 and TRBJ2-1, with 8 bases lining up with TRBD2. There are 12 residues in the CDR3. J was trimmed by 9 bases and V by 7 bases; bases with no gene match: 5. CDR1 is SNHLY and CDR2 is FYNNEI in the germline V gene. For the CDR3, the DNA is TGTGCCAGCATAACGGGAGGGTTTGAGCAGTTCTTC. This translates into CASITGGFEQFF.

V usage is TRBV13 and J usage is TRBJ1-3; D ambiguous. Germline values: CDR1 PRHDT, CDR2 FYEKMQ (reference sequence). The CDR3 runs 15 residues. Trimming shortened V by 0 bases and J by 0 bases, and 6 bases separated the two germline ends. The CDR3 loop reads CASSLGIASGNTIYF. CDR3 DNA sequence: TGTGCCAGCAGCTTAGGTATCGCCTCTGGAAACACCATATATTTT.